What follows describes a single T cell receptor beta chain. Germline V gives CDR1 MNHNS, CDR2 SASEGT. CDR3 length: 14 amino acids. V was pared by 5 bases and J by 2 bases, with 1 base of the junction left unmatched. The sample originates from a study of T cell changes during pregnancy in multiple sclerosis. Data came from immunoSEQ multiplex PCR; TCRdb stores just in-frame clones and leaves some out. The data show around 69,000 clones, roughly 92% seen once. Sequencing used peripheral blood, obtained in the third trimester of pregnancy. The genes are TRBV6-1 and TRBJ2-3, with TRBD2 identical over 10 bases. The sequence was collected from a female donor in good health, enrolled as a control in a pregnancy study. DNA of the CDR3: TGTGCCAGCAGTAGCGGGGGGGCCACAGATACGCAGTATTTT. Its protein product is CASSSGGATDTQYF.